Listed below are T cell receptor beta chains from one sample, sequenced in a study of blood T cell repertoires in COVID-19. The protocol was immunoSEQ multiplex PCR, while the TCRdb copy is restricted to in-frame clones and leaves out a portion. Of 150,000 to 200,000 clones listed, about four fifths were seen once; the top ten hold roughly 12%. Sequencing used PBMCs or T cells enriched from blood (not recorded which). Receptors were obtained from a man aged 40-50 years who had recovered from COVID-19. CDR3s include the opening cysteine and the closing phenylalanine or tryptophan.

j_gene: TRBJ1-5; v_gene: TRBV5-1; CDR3aa: CASSLGDISNQPQHF
j_gene: TRBJ1-1; v_gene: TRBV6-6; CDR3aa: CASSRGQGGTEAFF
j_gene: TRBJ1-1; v_gene: TRBV5-4; CDR3aa: CASTQRGFTEAFF
j_gene: TRBJ1-1; v_gene: TRBV5-1; CDR3aa: CASSSQPGQGHTEAFF
j_gene: TRBJ1-2; v_gene: TRBV11-2; CDR3aa: CASSGQGAYTYGYTF
j_gene: TRBJ1-2; v_gene: TRBV5-3; CDR3aa: CARSLSSLRDRENYGYTF
j_gene: TRBJ2-1; v_gene: TRBV24-1; CDR3aa: CATSDNPTGASFDEQFF
j_gene: TRBJ1-5; v_gene: TRBV27; CDR3aa: CASRNRRGEPQHF
j_gene: TRBJ1-1; v_gene: TRBV5-1; CDR3aa: CASSARGMNTEAFF
j_gene: TRBJ2-3; v_gene: TRBV2; CDR3aa: CASKSPSASTDTQYF
j_gene: TRBJ2-1; v_gene: TRBV24-1; CDR3aa: CATSDSRTGWHEQFF
j_gene: TRBJ2-1; v_gene: TRBV7-3; CDR3aa: CASSKGGNNEQFF
j_gene: TRBJ2-1; v_gene: TRBV14; CDR3aa: CASSHSASGSGYNEQFF
j_gene: TRBJ1-1; v_gene: TRBV5-1; CDR3aa: CASSFWAGLNTEAFF
j_gene: TRBJ2-4; v_gene: TRBV7-2; CDR3aa: CASSFGEGRSIQYF
j_gene: TRBJ2-7; v_gene: TRBV10-2; CDR3aa: CASSDGLAEDF
j_gene: TRBJ1-1; v_gene: TRBV7-3; CDR3aa: CASSLSAGGNTEAFF
j_gene: TRBJ2-5; v_gene: TRBV5-1; CDR3aa: CASRVMGHREETQYF
j_gene: TRBJ1-5; v_gene: TRBV7-9; CDR3aa: CASIAPGQAPNSNQPQHF
j_gene: TRBJ2-7; v_gene: TRBV3-1/TRBV3-2; CDR3aa: CASSPLAGVEQYF
j_gene: TRBJ2-3; v_gene: TRBV7-9; CDR3aa: CASSLGAWSGRGDTQYF
j_gene: TRBJ2-1; v_gene: TRBV28; CDR3aa: CASSLTSGRGGYNEQFF
j_gene: TRBJ1-1; v_gene: TRBV5-1; CDR3aa: CASSRDMNTEAFF
j_gene: TRBJ1-1; v_gene: TRBV6-1; CDR3aa: CASSARDRGVGEAFF
j_gene: TRBJ1-2; v_gene: TRBV5-1; CDR3aa: CASSLEGTGRALGYTF
j_gene: TRBJ2-1; v_gene: TRBV9; CDR3aa: CASSVGPSGGVNEQFF
j_gene: TRBJ1-1; v_gene: TRBV27; CDR3aa: CASSFSGSSEAFF
j_gene: TRBJ2-2; v_gene: TRBV7-9; CDR3aa: CASSLSGGGELFF
j_gene: TRBJ1-1; v_gene: TRBV2; CDR3aa: CASSERGRGTEAFF
j_gene: TRBJ1-3; v_gene: TRBV5-1; CDR3aa: CASSEARAFGNTIYF
j_gene: TRBJ1-6; v_gene: TRBV4-3; CDR3aa: CASSQEEGQPNSPLHF
j_gene: TRBJ2-3; v_gene: TRBV6-5; CDR3aa: CASSYGPGDSTDTQYF
j_gene: TRBJ2-2; v_gene: TRBV19; CDR3aa: CATGLRYTGELFF
j_gene: TRBJ1-1; v_gene: TRBV4-2; CDR3aa: CASSLGQGASTEAFF
j_gene: TRBJ2-7; v_gene: TRBV18; CDR3aa: CASSTASGEQYF
j_gene: TRBJ1-5; v_gene: TRBV28; CDR3aa: CASSGWGQISNQPQHF
j_gene: TRBJ1-1; v_gene: TRBV14; CDR3aa: CASSQDWQLNTEAFF
j_gene: TRBJ2-4; v_gene: TRBV7-6; CDR3aa: CASSARGGRNIQYF
j_gene: TRBJ1-5; v_gene: TRBV5-4; CDR3aa: CASSLGGDPSNQPQHF
j_gene: TRBJ2-1; v_gene: TRBV7-9; CDR3aa: CASSLDREENEQFF
j_gene: TRBJ2-2; v_gene: TRBV3-1/TRBV3-2; CDR3aa: CASSQTGLAGAGELFF
j_gene: TRBJ1-4; v_gene: TRBV19; CDR3aa: CASMGGIDEKLFF
j_gene: TRBJ1-5; v_gene: TRBV30; CDR3aa: CAWSYGQANQPQHF
j_gene: TRBJ2-7; v_gene: TRBV6-5; CDR3aa: CASSYGLGASYEQYF
j_gene: TRBJ1-4; v_gene: TRBV30; CDR3aa: CAWSTEPNEKLFF
j_gene: TRBJ2-3; v_gene: TRBV5-1; CDR3aa: CASQGEVRTDTQYF
j_gene: TRBJ1-2; v_gene: TRBV11-2; CDR3aa: CASSRNTGGSDGYTF
j_gene: TRBJ2-5; v_gene: TRBV4-1; CDR3aa: CASSQDMETQYF
j_gene: TRBJ2-1; v_gene: TRBV9; CDR3aa: CASSVGAGTYEQFF
j_gene: TRBJ2-1; v_gene: TRBV12-3/TRBV12-4; CDR3aa: CASSSGRGKEQFF
j_gene: TRBJ2-2; v_gene: TRBV9; CDR3aa: CASSVGGGPTGELFF
j_gene: TRBJ2-5; v_gene: TRBV4-2; CDR3aa: CASSQALGTSGFQETQYF
j_gene: TRBJ1-2; v_gene: TRBV7-9; CDR3aa: CASSPGIPGGYTF
j_gene: TRBJ1-1; v_gene: TRBV5-1; CDR3aa: CASSLGDRGEAFF
j_gene: TRBJ2-5; v_gene: TRBV5-1; CDR3aa: CASSLVASGQETQYF